One and the same sample provided the 5 T cell receptor beta chains below, sequenced in a study of Graves' ophthalmopathy and Graves' hyperthyroidism. The TCR beta CDR3 regions underwent amplification from RNA transcripts. First-round RT-PCR with HTBI primers preceded a second-round multiplex PCR. MiXCR was run by TCRdb on the multiplex PCR reads, yielding one entry per CDR3 protein. The sample holds about 740,000 distinct CDR3 sequences; about 44% are singletons and the top ten take about 40%. Material: peripheral blood. Every receptor here comes from an adult man with Graves' ophthalmopathy.

This chain links TRBV7-9 with TRBJ2-7; D could derive from TRBD1 or TRBD2 (5 bases each). The germline gives CDR1 SEHNR, CDR2 FQNEAQ (reference sequence). This CDR3 has 14 amino acids. V was trimmed by 5 bases and J by 3 bases, leaving 14 bases between them. This chain's CDR3 is CASSPRDVSYEQYF. CDR3 coding DNA: TGTGCCAGCAGCCCCCGGGACGTTAGCTACGAGCAGTACTTC.

The rearrangement links TRBV5-5 to TRBJ1-1; 7 bases are a match to TRBD1. The CDR3 consists of 15 residues. Germline loops: CDR1 SGHKS, CDR2 YYEKEE (reference sequence). The ends lost 4 bases at V and 4 bases at J; junction bases unmatched: 10. The DNA for the CDR3 is TGTGCCAGCAGCCCAACAGAGGGGGCCGCCACTGAAGCTTTCTTT. This codes for CASSPTEGAATEAFF.

CDR3 in DNA: TGTGCCAGCAGCTTTGTAGTCACGACCGGGGAGCTGTTTTTT. Its protein product is CASSFVVTTGELFF. The rearrangement links TRBV25-1 to TRBJ2-2; no firm D call. V shed 6 bases and J shed 5 bases, with 13 bases lying between them. The CDR3 is 14 residues long. CDR1 and CDR2 from the germline V gene are MGHDK and SYGVNS.

The V and J genes are TRBV7-9 and TRBJ2-7, with D possibly matching TRBD2 (6 bases). CDR1 is SEHNR and CDR2 is FQNEAQ in the germline V gene (reference sequence). This CDR3 comprises 16 residues. The ends were cut back, 0 bases at V and 2 bases at J, with 14 bases in the middle. The CDR3 loop reads CASSLAEGGRTYEQYF. The CDR3 region has the DNA TGTGCCAGCAGCTTAGCGGAGGGAGGTCGGACCTACGAGCAGTACTTC.

The sample holds a few counts of this clonotype. CDR3 loop: CASSKQGRREKLFF. The CDR3 region has the DNA TGTGCCAGCAGTAAACAGGGGAGGAGAGAAAAACTGTTTTTT. V usage is TRBV7-9 and J usage is TRBJ1-4; TRBD1 matches at 7 bases. The trim removed 6 bases at V and 8 bases at J, leaving 9 bases unmatched. Germline V lookup: CDR1 SEHNR, CDR2 FQNEAQ (reference sequence). This CDR3 is 14 amino acids long.